These 25 T cell receptor beta chains came from one sample sequenced in a study of human versus mouse CDR3 diversity and MHC coevolution. Clones were read by immunoSEQ multiplex PCR, and TCRdb kept only the in-frame ones, dropping some. The sample lists 50,000 to 70,000 clones, roughly 93% occurring once. Sequenced material: naive CD4+ T cells from blood. As to subset: CD45RO-negative CD62L-positive naive CD4 T cells. The receptor source for this set is a person aged 55 to 69 in good health.

This clone was detected only once. The chain has TRBV27 and TRBJ2-1, with D possibly being TRBD2 (6 bases). The CDR3 has 15 amino acids. Per the germline V gene, CDR1 is MNHEY and CDR2 is SMNVEV (reference sequence). V shed 2 bases and J shed 0 bases, with 8 bases lying between them. In DNA, the CDR3 is TGTGCCAGCAGTTTAGCGGGGAGCTCCTACAATGAGCAGTTCTTC. Translation: CASSLAGSSYNEQFF.

V is TRBV11-2 and J is TRBJ2-2, with D possibly TRBD1 on 6 matching bases. The germline gives CDR1 SGHAT, CDR2 FQNNGV. V was shortened by 4 bases and J by 2 bases, with 11 bases between the two germline ends. The CDR3 has 15 residues. CDR3 nucleotide sequence: TGTGCCAGCAGCTCCGGGACAAAAAACACCGGGGAGCTGTTTTTT. Translating gives CASSSGTKNTGELFF. Full variable domain (rest looked up from reference TRBV11-2 and TRBJ2-2): EAGVAQSPRYKIIEKRQSVAFWCNPISGHATLYWYQQILGQGPKLLIQFQNNGVVDDSQLPKDRFSAERLKGVDSTLKIQPAKLEDSAVYLCASSSGTKNTGELFFGEGSRLTVL.

The genes are TRBV7-2 and TRBJ2-7; 11 bases are shared with TRBD2. The CDR3 extends over 14 amino acids. V lost 1 base, J lost 11 bases, and 7 bases stayed unmatched. The germline gives CDR1 SGHTA, CDR2 FQGNSA. In DNA form, the CDR3 reads TGTGCCAGCAGCTTAGTTAGCGGGGGGGCAGTGGAGTACTTC. It codes for CASSLVSGGAVEYF. Combining the CDR3 with reference TRBV7-2 and TRBJ2-7 gives the whole variable domain GAGVSQSPSNKVTEKGKDVELRCDPISGHTALYWYRQSLGQGLEFLIYFQGNSAPDKSGLPSDRFSAERTGGSVSTLTIQRTQQEDSAVYLCASSLVSGGAVEYFGPGTRLTVT.

V is TRBV19 and J is TRBJ2-1; 8 bases are shared with TRBD1. With V trimmed by 6 bases and J by 0 bases, 7 bases remained unmatched. The CDR3 consists of 16 residues. Per germline, CDR1 LNHDA and CDR2 SQIVND (reference sequence). For the CDR3, the DNA is TGTGCCAGTAGGGCCCGGGACAGGAGCTCCTACAATGAGCAGTTCTTC. Translating it yields CASRARDRSSYNEQFF.

The chain uses TRBV2 and TRBJ2-2, with unresolved D. The V and J ends lost 6 bases and 0 bases respectively, with 11 bases between them. The CDR3 contains 15 residues. Germline CDR1 and CDR2: SNHLY and FYNNEI. The CDR3 sequence is CASRGHSSNTGELFF. The DNA for the CDR3 is TGTGCCAGCAGAGGCCACAGTTCGAACACCGGGGAGCTGTTTTTT.

The V and J genes are TRBV6-6 and TRBJ2-2; TRBD2 is a possible D gene (5 bases). This CDR3 contains 14 residues. Germline assignment: CDR1 MNHNY and CDR2 SVGAGI (reference sequence). V gave up 5 bases and J gave up 3 bases, with 10 bases separating them. CDR3 sequence (DNA): TGTGCCAGCAGTCGCCGGGAAGACACCGGGGAGCTGTTTTTT. This encodes CASSRREDTGELFF.

The rearrangement links TRBV7-3 to TRBJ2-2, with D tentatively TRBD1 (6 bases). Germline V gene lookup returns CDR1 SGHTA and CDR2 FQGTGA. The CDR3 loop spans 14 amino acids. V dropped 5 bases and J dropped 1 base, with 8 bases sitting between them. CDR3 amino acids: CASSPGVNTGELFF. CDR3 bases: TGTGCCAGCAGCCCAGGGGTGAACACCGGGGAGCTGTTTTTT.

The chain recombines TRBV18 with TRBJ2-2, with TRBD1 matching over 7 bases. CDR1 is KGHSH, CDR2 LQKENI, per germline. The CDR3 has 16 amino acids. J lost 5 bases, V lost 2 bases, and 8 bases had no gene match. DNA for the CDR3: TGTGCCAGCTCACCAATGAGGGGGCCAGGGACCGGGGAGCTGTTTTTT. Translation: CASSPMRGPGTGELFF. The variable domain in full, completed from reference TRBV18 and TRBJ2-2, reads NAGVMQNPRHLVRRRGQEARLRCSPMKGHSHVYWYRQLPEEGLKFMVYLQKENIIDESGMPKERFSAEFPKEGPSILRIQQVVRGDSAAYFCASSPMRGPGTGELFFGEGSRLTVL.

The chain employs TRBV9 and TRBJ2-1; D possibly corresponds to TRBD2 (6 bases). The CDR3 covers 16 residues. Germline loops: CDR1 SGDLS, CDR2 YYNGEE. The V end was cut by 0 bases, the J end by 5 bases, with 15 bases between. The CDR3 DNA sequence: TGTGCCAGCAGCGTAGTTGGACTAATCCCCGACAATGAGCAGTTCTTC. It codes for CASSVVGLIPDNEQFF.

The chain links TRBV5-1 to TRBJ1-3; a weak D match, TRBD1 (5 bases). The V gene's germline CDR1 is SGHRS and CDR2 YFSETQ. The CDR3 sequence is 16 residues long. V lost 3 bases to trimming and J lost 4 bases, with 17 bases between them. For the CDR3, the DNA is TGCGCCAGCAGCTCTGGGGGTGGAGGGGCCGGAAACACCATATATTTT. Its protein product is CASSSGGGGAGNTIYF.

The rearrangement joins TRBV5-1 to TRBJ2-3; 7 positions match TRBD2. The CDR3 covers 14 residues. CDR1 is SGHRS, CDR2 YFSETQ, per germline. Losses at the gene ends were 0 bases for V and 4 bases for J; bases not matched to a gene: 2. CDR3 sequence (DNA): TGCGCCAGCAGCTTGGGACTAGCCCCAGATACGCAGTATTTT. Translation gives CASSLGLAPDTQYF.

This clone has just one count. Other nucleotide sequences from this sample produce the same CDR3. The chain recombines TRBV15 with TRBJ2-3, with TRBD1 identical over 9 bases. Germline CDR1 is LNHNV and CDR2 is YYDKDF (reference sequence). The CDR3 length is 14 residues. Trimming at V came to 3 bases and at J to 4 bases, leaving 2 bases not matched to a gene. The CDR3 here is CATSRDRGSDTQYF. The CDR3 nucleotides are TGTGCCACCAGCAGGGACAGGGGTTCAGATACGCAGTATTTT. The full variable domain, with the rest looked up from reference TRBV15 and TRBJ2-3, is DAMVIQNPRYQVTQFGKPVTLSCSQTLNHNVMYWYQQKSSQAPKLLFHYYDKDFNNEADTPDNFQSRRPNTSFCFLDIRSPGLGDTAMYLCATSRDRGSDTQYFGPGTRLTVL.

This clone was detected a few times. V is TRBV20-1 and J is TRBJ2-5, with D perhaps matching TRBD1 (6 bases). Germline-derived CDR1 and CDR2 are DFQATT and SNEGSKA (reference sequence). The CDR3 spans 11 residues. V lost 6 bases, J lost 2 bases, and 7 bases lay in between. The chain's CDR3 is CSAGTQETQYF. The CDR3 DNA is TGCAGTGCGGGGACACAAGAGACCCAGTACTTC.

V gene TRBV10-1 combines with J gene TRBJ2-1; tentative D call: TRBD2 (5 bases). Trimming stripped 2 bases from V and 2 bases from J, with 13 bases between. The V gene's germline CDR1 is WNHNN and CDR2 SYGVQD (reference sequence). The CDR3 runs to 16 residues. The CDR3 here is CASSEGETSTYNEQFF. In DNA, the CDR3 is TGCGCCAGCAGTGAGGGGGAGACTTCCACCTACAATGAGCAGTTCTTC.

The rearrangement uses TRBV6-1 and TRBJ2-7, with 13 bases matching TRBD2. The trim removed 6 bases at V and 7 bases at J, leaving 9 bases unmatched. The CDR3 is made up of 15 amino acids. CDR1 and CDR2 (germline): MNHNS, SASEGT. The CDR3 sequence: CASRGLAGPLGEQYF. In nucleotides, the CDR3 is TGTGCCAGCAGGGGACTAGCGGGACCTTTGGGGGAGCAGTACTTC.

The V gene is TRBV9, the J gene TRBJ1-2, with 7 bases aligning to TRBD1. Germline assignment: CDR1 SGDLS and CDR2 YYNGEE. J gave up 5 bases and V 4 bases, and 11 bases lay outside the gene matches. The CDR3 contains 15 residues. In DNA form, the CDR3 reads TGTGCCAGCAGCACGCGACAGGGCAGGATGTATGGCTACACCTTC. Translating it yields CASSTRQGRMYGYTF.

J is TRBJ1-3 and V is TRBV7-2, with 9 bases identical to TRBD1. The CDR3 covers 14 residues. The germline CDR1 and CDR2 sequences are SGHTA and FQGNSA. The V and J ends lost 5 bases and 5 bases, in that order; junction bases with no gene match: 4. CDR3 coding DNA: TGTGCCAGCAGCCAACAGGGGGCGAGAAACACCATATATTTT. This encodes CASSQQGARNTIYF. The variable domain in full, completed from reference TRBV7-2 and TRBJ1-3, reads GAGVSQSPSNKVTEKGKDVELRCDPISGHTALYWYRQSLGQGLEFLIYFQGNSAPDKSGLPSDRFSAERTGGSVSTLTIQRTQQEDSAVYLCASSQQGARNTIYFGEGSWLTVV.

The CDR3 region is CASTSRDYDNEQFF. In nucleotides, the CDR3 is TGTGCCAGCACGTCCCGGGACTATGACAATGAGCAGTTCTTC. The gene calls are TRBV25-1 and TRBJ2-1, with TRBD2 identical over 7 bases. Germline lookup yields CDR1 MGHDK and CDR2 SYGVNS. V was clipped by 7 bases and J by 5 bases; unmatched bases: 8. The CDR3 is 14 residues long.

The chain has TRBV6-6 and TRBJ2-7; 7 nucleotides agree with TRBD1. Germline-derived CDR1 and CDR2 are MNHNY and SVGAGI (reference sequence). V shed 6 bases, J shed 4 bases, and the junction held 15 bases outside the gene matches. The CDR3 contains 16 residues. DNA for the CDR3: TGTGCCAGCAGCCTCATACAATCTTCAGGGGGATACGAGCAGTACTTC. Protein sequence: CASSLIQSSGGYEQYF.

The CDR3 loop reads CASSPLRSGTGELFF. CDR3 coding DNA: TGTGCCAGCAGCCCCCTGAGATCGGGCACCGGGGAGCTGTTTTTT. The chain employs TRBV6-1 and TRBJ2-2; no reliable D call. This CDR3 is 15 amino acids long. Germline V gene data show CDR1 as MNHNS and CDR2 as SASEGT. The V end lost 6 bases, the J end lost 4 bases, and 15 bases lay between the germline ends.

V usage is TRBV18 and J usage is TRBJ2-3; D perhaps matches TRBD2 (7 bases). V was trimmed by 6 bases and J by 5 bases, leaving 21 bases between them. The germline V gene encodes CDR1 KGHSH and CDR2 LQKENI. The CDR3 totals 16 residues. The CDR3 reads CASSQELGASGDTQYF. The CDR3 DNA reads TGTGCCAGCTCTCAAGAGCTGGGGGCTAGCGGAGATACGCAGTATTTT.

Remarks on this clone: An end of the junction does not agree with germline; a read error may underlie this. The rearrangement links TRBV7-3 to TRBJ2-5; D is undetermined. The CDR3 is 13 residues long. CDR1 and CDR2 (germline): SGHTA, FQGTGA. CDR3 bases: TGTGCCAGCAGCCCTCACTACCAAGGGACCCAGTACTTC. Its translation is CASSPHYQGTQYF.

This chain links TRBV4-2 with TRBJ2-1; weak D call: TRBD2 (6 bases). The CDR3 loop spans 16 amino acids. V lost 4 bases to trimming and J lost 0 bases, with 13 bases between them. Germline V gene data show CDR1 as LGHNA and CDR2 as YNFKEQ. For the CDR3, the DNA is TGTGCCAGCAGCCCCGAGCGGGCGCCCTCCTACAATGAGCAGTTCTTC. This gives the protein CASSPERAPSYNEQFF.

The chain couples TRBV5-1 to TRBJ1-3; TRBD1 might be the D (5 bases). V was trimmed by 1 base and J by 3 bases, leaving 14 bases between them. The CDR3 is made up of 16 amino acids. Germline V lookup: CDR1 SGHRS, CDR2 YFSETQ. Written as DNA, the CDR3 is TGCGCCAGCAGCTTGAACCTGGGGCTGGTTGGAAACACCATATATTTT. It translates to CASSLNLGLVGNTIYF.

V usage is TRBV11-3 and J usage is TRBJ2-7; tentative D call: TRBD2 (7 bases). V lost 5 bases and J lost 5, with 10 bases in between. Germline-derived CDR1 and CDR2 are SGHNT and YENEEA. The CDR3 has 12 amino acids. The CDR3 is CASSRGGNEQYF. The CDR3 DNA reads as TGTGCCAGCAGCAGGGGGGGGAACGAGCAGTACTTC.